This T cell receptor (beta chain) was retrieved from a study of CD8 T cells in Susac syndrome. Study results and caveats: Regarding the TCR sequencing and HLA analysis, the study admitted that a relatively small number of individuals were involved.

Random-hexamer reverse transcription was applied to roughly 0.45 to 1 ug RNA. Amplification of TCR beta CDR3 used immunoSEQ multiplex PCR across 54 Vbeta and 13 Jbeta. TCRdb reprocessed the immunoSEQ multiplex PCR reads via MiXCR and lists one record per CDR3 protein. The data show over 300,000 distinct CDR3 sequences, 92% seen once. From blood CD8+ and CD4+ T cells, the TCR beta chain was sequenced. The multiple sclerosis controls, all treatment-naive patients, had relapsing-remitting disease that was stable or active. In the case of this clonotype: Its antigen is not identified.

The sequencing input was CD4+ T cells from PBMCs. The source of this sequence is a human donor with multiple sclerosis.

CDR3 in DNA: TGCGCCAGCAGCTCACTCCCACCGCCCTCTGGAAACACCATATATTTT. This translates into CASSSLPPPSGNTIYF. V and J are TRBV5-1 and TRBJ1-3; D uncertain. The V gene's germline CDR1 is SGHRS and CDR2 YFSETQ. The CDR3 length is 16 residues. The V end was cut by 3 bases, the J end by 0 bases, with 13 bases between.